This passage covers 20 T cell receptor beta chains from one sample sequenced in a study of tumor-infiltrating lymphocytes in localized non-small cell lung cancer. TCRdb keeps only in-frame clones here, not all; method: immunoSEQ multiplex PCR. Among approximately 12,000 clones listed, around 64% were seen once. Sequenced sample: uninvolved lung tissue not adjacent to the tumor. The receptors derive from a human donor with non-small cell lung cancer.

The CDR3: CASSLGQGTPYEQYF. The CDR3, as DNA: TGCGCCAGCAGCTTGGGACAGGGGACCCCCTACGAGCAGTACTTC. The rearrangement links TRBV4-3 to TRBJ2-7; 10 bases line up with TRBD1. This CDR3 contains 15 residues. Trimming at V came to 5 bases and at J to 2 bases, leaving 6 bases not matched to a gene. CDR1 LGHNA and CDR2 YSLEER come from the germline V gene.

This chain joins TRBV29-1 and TRBJ1-2, with D unresolved. V was cut by 4 bases and J by 7 bases, with 10 bases left in between. In germline, CDR1 is SQVTM, CDR2 ANQGSEA. The CDR3 length is 11 residues. The DNA of the CDR3 is TGCAGCGTTGGAGCTTCAGGTGGCTACACCTTC. Protein sequence: CSVGASGGYTF.

V and J are TRBV27 and TRBJ2-2; D is unclear. V lost 6 bases, J lost 1 base, and 3 bases lay in between. The CDR3 is made up of 12 amino acids. Germline V gene data show CDR1 as MNHEY and CDR2 as SMNVEV (reference sequence). DNA of the CDR3: TGTGCCAGCAGGCGGAACACCGGGGAGCTGTTTTTT. It yields the protein CASRRNTGELFF.

This chain connects TRBV30 to TRBJ1-2; 8 positions agree with TRBD1. V dropped 7 bases and J dropped 4; count of bases not matched to a gene: 8. Germline V gene data show CDR1 as GTSNPN and CDR2 as SVGIG (reference sequence). This CDR3 region has 13 residues. The CDR3 protein is CAFYRGISYGYTF. In nucleotides, the CDR3 is TGTGCCTTCTACAGGGGGATCAGCTATGGCTACACCTTC.

The J gene is TRBJ2-3, the V gene TRBV9; 11 nucleotides align to TRBD2. This CDR3 is built from 15 residues. The J segment lost 2 bases and the V segment lost 4 bases, leaving 3 bases of the junction unmatched. The germline V gene encodes CDR1 SGDLS and CDR2 YYNGEE. DNA for the CDR3: TGTGCCAGCAGCTTTAGCGGGAGGGACACAGATACGCAGTATTTT. Protein: CASSFSGRDTDTQYF.

The J gene is TRBJ2-3, the V gene TRBV4-1; D tentatively fits TRBD1 or TRBD2 (5 bases each). Germline V gives CDR1 MGHRA, CDR2 YSYEKL. V was trimmed by 4 bases and J by 2 bases, leaving 16 bases between them. CDR3 length: 16 amino acids. The CDR3 sequence is CASSPAGTLDTDTQYF. The CDR3 region has the DNA TGCGCCAGCAGCCCTGCCGGGACCCTCGACACAGATACGCAGTATTTT.

This clone rates as medium-sized. V usage is TRBV7-2 and J usage is TRBJ1-2; maybe TRBD1 (5 bases). There are 15 residues in the CDR3. Germline V gives CDR1 SGHTA, CDR2 FQGNSA. V lost 2 bases, J lost 4 bases, and 14 bases lay in between. The CDR3, as DNA: TGTGCCAGCAGCTTATTGGCGGGACGGCCCTATGGCTACACCTTC. Its protein is CASSLLAGRPYGYTF.

By frequency in the sample, this clone is medium-sized (0.01 to 0.1%). This chain connects TRBV2 to TRBJ2-2; 8 bases align to TRBD2. J gave up 0 bases and V 8 bases, and 2 bases lay outside the gene matches. Germline CDR1 reads SNHLY; CDR2 reads FYNNEI. The CDR3 is 14 residues long. The DNA for the CDR3 is TGTGCCAGCGCGGGGGGACCGAACACCGGGGAGCTGTTTTTT. Translating gives CASAGGPNTGELFF. Complete variable domain (other parts from reference TRBV2 and TRBJ2-2): EPEVTQTPSHQVTQMGQEVILRCVPISNHLYFYWYRQILGQKVEFLVSFYNNEISEKSEIFDDQFSVERPDGSNFTLKIRSTKLEDSAMYFCASAGGPNTGELFFGEGSRLTVL.

CDR3 residues: CASSRGVMNTEAFF. The CDR3 DNA reads as TGTGCCAGCAGCAGAGGGGTAATGAACACTGAAGCTTTCTTT. The J gene is TRBJ1-1, the V gene TRBV7-6; weak D call: TRBD1 (5 bases). The V gene lost 5 bases and the J gene lost 0 bases, with 10 bases spanning the gap. This CDR3 has 14 amino acids. CDR1 is SGHVS, CDR2 FNYEAQ, per germline. Complete variable domain (other parts from reference TRBV7-6 and TRBJ1-1): GAGVSQSPRYKVTKRGQDVALRCDPISGHVSLYWYRQALGQGPEFLTYFNYEAQQDKSGLPNDRFSAERPEGSISTLTIQRTEQRDSAMYRCASSRGVMNTEAFFGQGTRLTVV.

This chain links TRBV7-2 with TRBJ2-1; 7 positions agree with TRBD1. Unmatched junction bases numbered 15, after V lost 5 bases and J lost 14 bases. There are 14 residues in the CDR3. Germline V gene data show CDR1 as SGHTA and CDR2 as FQGNSA. CDR3 sequence: CASSRRDSQTPKFF. The CDR3 region has the DNA TGTGCCAGCAGCCGACGGGACAGCCAAACCCCCAAGTTCTTC.

The V call is TRBV5-1, the J call TRBJ1-2; TRBD1 aligns across 7 bases. Losses at the gene ends were 0 bases for V and 8 bases for J; bases not matched to a gene: 10. Germline CDR1 SGHRS, CDR2 YFSETQ. The CDR3 has 15 residues. The CDR3 nucleotides read TGCGCCAGCAGCTTGGGTTCCGGACAGGCAGGCGGCTACACCTTC. Its translation is CASSLGSGQAGGYTF.

The gene calls are TRBV14 and TRBJ2-5; D remains unclear. The CDR3 has 16 amino acids. The V gene's germline CDR1 is SGHDN and CDR2 FVKESK. V was trimmed by 1 base and J by 5 bases, leaving 17 bases between them. The CDR3: CASSQGYRAGRETQYF. CDR3 DNA sequence: TGTGCCAGCAGCCAAGGGTACCGGGCCGGACGGGAGACCCAGTACTTC.

The chain recombines TRBV7-9 with TRBJ1-1; 11 bases are shared with TRBD1. Germline values: CDR1 SEHNR, CDR2 FQNEAQ (reference sequence). The CDR3 sequence is 15 residues long. V shed 0 bases and J 9 bases; nucleotides not matched to a gene: 6. This chain's CDR3 is CASSLAGDRGKKAFF. CDR3 bases: TGTGCCAGCAGCTTAGCCGGGGACAGGGGGAAAAAAGCTTTCTTT.

The chain links TRBV28 to TRBJ1-5, with 8 bases lining up with TRBD1. The V gene end was trimmed by 4 bases and the J gene end by 2 bases; junction bases not matched to a gene: 10. This CDR3 spans 17 amino acids. Germline loops: CDR1 MDHEN, CDR2 SYDVKM. The CDR3 protein is CASSSLQGVYGNQPQHF. The CDR3 DNA reads as TGTGCCAGCAGTTCGTTACAGGGGGTGTATGGCAATCAGCCCCAGCATTTT.

The gene calls are TRBV10-2 and TRBJ1-1; D gene uncertain. Germline V lookup: CDR1 WSHSY, CDR2 SAAADI. CDR3 length equals 11 residues. V dropped 0 bases and J dropped 7 bases, with 3 bases sitting between them. CDR3 sequence: CASSESGEAFF. The CDR3 nucleotides are TGCGCCAGCAGTGAGTCCGGTGAAGCTTTCTTT.

The V and J genes are TRBV7-4 and TRBJ2-4; 14 bases are a match to TRBD2. Trimming at V came to 10 bases and at J to 2 bases, leaving 16 bases not matched to a gene. Germline CDR1 is SGHVT and CDR2 is SQSDAQ. The CDR3 extends over 19 amino acids. This CDR3 is CATRNPVGLAGVTKNIQYF. The CDR3 DNA reads TGTGCCACCAGAAATCCAGTGGGACTAGCGGGAGTAACCAAAAACATTCAGTACTTC.

This chain links TRBV10-3 with TRBJ1-1; D unclear. This CDR3 contains 14 residues. Per the germline V gene, CDR1 is ENHRY and CDR2 is SYGVKD. The germline V and J ends were trimmed by 11 bases and 4 bases, with 20 bases remaining between them. The CDR3 nucleotides read TGTGCCTACGGACGGGAACCCTCGGGCACTGAAGCTTTCTTT. The encoded protein is CAYGREPSGTEAFF.

The table lists this clone with a count of one. The V gene is TRBV5-6, the J gene TRBJ2-7; possibly TRBD1 for D (6 bases). CDR1 SGHDT and CDR2 YYEEEE come from the germline V gene. CDR3 length equals 17 residues. Trimming removed 4 bases from V and 4 bases from J, with 24 bases in between. CDR3 sequence (DNA): TGTGCCAGCAGCCCTATGGGAACCGGTGCGCAGGGGTACGAGCAGTACTTC. Its protein is CASSPMGTGAQGYEQYF.

This clone was recorded only once. The chain recombines TRBV7-9 with TRBJ2-7, with D perhaps assigned TRBD1 or TRBD2 (5 bases each). The CDR3 contains 16 residues. The germline CDR1 and CDR2 sequences are SEHNR and FQNEAQ (reference sequence). With 2 bases removed from V and 0 bases from J, the gap between germline ends came to 14 bases. Here the CDR3 DNA reads TGTGCCAGCAGCTTAACTAGGGGAGTCTTCTCCTACGAGCAGTACTTC. Protein product: CASSLTRGVFSYEQYF.

This clone is labeled medium-sized. The V and J genes are TRBV7-9 and TRBJ1-3; TRBD1 aligns across 11 bases. The CDR3 is 15 residues long. Germline V gene data show CDR1 as SEHNR and CDR2 as FQNEAQ (reference sequence). The V gene end was trimmed by 5 bases and the J gene end by 8 bases; junction bases not matched to a gene: 8. CDR3 nucleotides: TGTGCCAGCAGCCGTGGACAGGGGGCTCGGGACACCATATATTTT. Protein product: CASSRGQGARDTIYF.